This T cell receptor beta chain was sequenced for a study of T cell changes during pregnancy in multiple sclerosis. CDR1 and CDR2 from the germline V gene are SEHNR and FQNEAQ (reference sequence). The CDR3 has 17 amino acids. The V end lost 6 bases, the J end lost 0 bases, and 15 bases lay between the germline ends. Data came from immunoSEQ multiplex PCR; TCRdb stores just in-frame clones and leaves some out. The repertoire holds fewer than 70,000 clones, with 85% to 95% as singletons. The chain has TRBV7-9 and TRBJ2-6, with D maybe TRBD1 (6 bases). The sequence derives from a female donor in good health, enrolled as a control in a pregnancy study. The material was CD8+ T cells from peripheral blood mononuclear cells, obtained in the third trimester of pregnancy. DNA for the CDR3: TGTGCCAGCAGTCACGACAGGAGTGCCTCTGGGGCCAACGTCCTGACTTTC. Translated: CASSHDRSASGANVLTF.